This TCR beta chain appears in the sequencing data of a study of T cell repertoires in cytomegalovirus infection. In the study overall: It can be stated that public TCR beta signatures indicated CMV infection as well as a matching HLA type. Study-wide results and caveats: What dominated the ex vivo response were HLA-C-restricted CMV-specific TCR beta clonotypes.

TCRdb ran MiXCR on the reads and lists one entry per CDR3 protein. This sample yields approximately 100,000 distinct CDR3 sequences, of which roughly 39% are seen a single time; about two thirds belongs to the top ten. Trimming took off 3 bases at V and 0 bases at J, with 15 bases between the two ends. The germline V gene encodes CDR1 SEHNR and CDR2 FQNEAQ (reference sequence). The CDR3 contains 16 residues. Regarding this clonotype: The antigen is undetermined.

This specimen was CD8+ T cells from cultured PBMCs, taken from culture after CMV antigen stimulation. The rearrangement joins TRBV7-9 to TRBJ2-7; the D gene is possibly TRBD2 (6 bases). The receptor was isolated from a human donor in good health (CMV status not recorded). Some clones in this sample may be carry-over from other donors' samples. This CDR3 is CASSFGGGAPSYEQYF. The CDR3 coding sequence is TGTGCCAGCAGCTTTGGTGGCGGGGCTCCCTCCTACGAGCAGTACTTC. Full variable domain (outside the CDR3, taken from reference TRBV7-9 and TRBJ2-7): DTGVSQNPRHKITKRGQNVTFRCDPISEHNRLYWYRQTLGQGPEFLTYFQNEAQLEKSRLLSDRFSAERPKGSFSTLEIQRTEQGDSAMYLCASSFGGGAPSYEQYFGPGTRLTVT.